Sequencing of this TCR beta chain was carried out in a study of blood T cell repertoires in COVID-19. The assay was immunoSEQ multiplex PCR, and TCRdb's table has in-frame clones only and misses some. Of 200,000 to 300,000 clones in the sample, roughly 83% were seen once. This CDR3 region has 10 residues. V lost 10 bases and J 7 bases, leaving 10 bases between the germline ends. Germline V gene lookup returns CDR1 WSHSY and CDR2 SAAADI. This TCR came from a man between 40 and 49 years old with acute or convalescent COVID-19. The rearrangement uses TRBV10-2 and TRBJ1-2; no clear D gene. The sample comprised peripheral blood. The CDR3 is CATFAGGYTF. Written as DNA, the CDR3 is TGCGCCACCTTCGCCGGTGGCTACACCTTC.